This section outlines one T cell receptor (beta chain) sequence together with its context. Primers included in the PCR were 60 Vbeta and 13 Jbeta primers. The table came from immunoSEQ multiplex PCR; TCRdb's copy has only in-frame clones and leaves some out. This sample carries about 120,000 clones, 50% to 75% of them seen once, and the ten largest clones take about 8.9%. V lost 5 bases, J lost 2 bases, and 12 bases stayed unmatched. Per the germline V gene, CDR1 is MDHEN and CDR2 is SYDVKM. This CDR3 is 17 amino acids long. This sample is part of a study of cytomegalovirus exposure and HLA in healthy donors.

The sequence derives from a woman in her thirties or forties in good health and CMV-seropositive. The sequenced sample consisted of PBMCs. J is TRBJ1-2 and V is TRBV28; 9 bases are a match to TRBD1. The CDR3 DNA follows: TGTGCCAGCAGTGTGGGACAGGGAGAAACCCTAAACTATGGCTACACCTTC. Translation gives CASSVGQGETLNYGYTF.